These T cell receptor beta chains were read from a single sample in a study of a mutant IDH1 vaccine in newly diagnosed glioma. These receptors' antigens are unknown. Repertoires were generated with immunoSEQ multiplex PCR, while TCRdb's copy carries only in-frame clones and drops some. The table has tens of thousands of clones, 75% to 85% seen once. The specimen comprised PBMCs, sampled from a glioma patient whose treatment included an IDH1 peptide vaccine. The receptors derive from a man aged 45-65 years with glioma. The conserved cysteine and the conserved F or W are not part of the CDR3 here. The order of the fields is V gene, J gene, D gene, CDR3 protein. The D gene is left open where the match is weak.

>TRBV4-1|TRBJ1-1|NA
ASSPWGGTEAF
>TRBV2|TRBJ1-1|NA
ASRGGGTEAF
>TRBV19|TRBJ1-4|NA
ASSTLEGDATNEKLF
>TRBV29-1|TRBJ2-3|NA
SVVQGTTSTDTQY
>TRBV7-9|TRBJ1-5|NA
ASSLAGVSNQPQH
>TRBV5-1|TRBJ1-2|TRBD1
ASSSGQIANYGYT
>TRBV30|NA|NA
AWGSHEQY
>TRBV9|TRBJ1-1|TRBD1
ASSGARQGAVTEAF
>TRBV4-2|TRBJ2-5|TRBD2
ASSQGTTQETQY
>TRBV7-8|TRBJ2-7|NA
ASSLRTVREQY
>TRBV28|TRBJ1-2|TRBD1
ASSRTGTNYGYT